A selection of T cell receptor beta chains follows, all from one sample in a study of cytomegalovirus exposure and HLA in healthy donors. Method: immunoSEQ multiplex PCR; TCRdb's copy keeps in-frame clones and lacks some. The profile shows approximately 220,000 clones, 75% of them singletons. Material for sequencing was PBMCs. These TCRs come from a woman between 25 and 40 years old in good health and CMV-seronegative. Both conserved end residues are part of each CDR3. The order of the fields is clone size, J gene, V gene, CDR3 length, D gene, CDR3 protein, CDR3 DNA. D genes are given only for firm matches. Size values are once, few and many counts, or a class for expanded clones, and some rows have none.

clone size: .
J gene: TRBJ1-1
V gene: TRBV5-4
CDR3 length: 16
D gene: .
CDR3 protein: CASSLGGQTAGDEAFF
CDR3 DNA: TGTGCCAGCAGCTTGGGGGGGCAGACGGCTGGGGATGAAGCTTTCTTT

clone size: .
J gene: TRBJ2-1
V gene: TRBV11-2
CDR3 length: 14
D gene: .
CDR3 protein: CASSLQRERNEQFF
CDR3 DNA: TGTGCCAGCAGCTTACAGAGGGAGCGGAATGAGCAGTTCTTC

clone size: .
J gene: TRBJ2-1
V gene: TRBV4-2
CDR3 length: 17
D gene: TRBD2
CDR3 protein: CASSSGTSGPSPNEQFF
CDR3 DNA: TGTGCCAGCAGCTCCGGGACTAGCGGCCCGTCCCCGAATGAGCAGTTCTTC

clone size: .
J gene: TRBJ2-2
V gene: TRBV6-5
CDR3 length: 14
D gene: .
CDR3 protein: CASSYSQNTGELFF
CDR3 DNA: TGTGCCAGCAGTTACTCACAGAACACCGGGGAGCTGTTTTTT

clone size: .
J gene: TRBJ1-4
V gene: TRBV6-5
CDR3 length: 13
D gene: .
CDR3 protein: CASKARTNEKLFF
CDR3 DNA: TGTGCCAGCAAAGCCCGAACTAATGAAAAACTGTTTTTT

clone size: .
J gene: TRBJ2-7
V gene: TRBV6-1
CDR3 length: 14
D gene: TRBD1
CDR3 protein: CASRTGGEFNGQYF
CDR3 DNA: TGTGCCAGCAGGACAGGGGGCGAATTTAATGGGCAGTACTTC

clone size: .
J gene: TRBJ1-6
V gene: TRBV19
CDR3 length: 16
D gene: .
CDR3 protein: CASSILGRDLGSPLHF
CDR3 DNA: TGTGCCAGTAGTATTTTGGGGCGGGATCTCGGCTCACCCCTCCACTTT

clone size: .
J gene: TRBJ2-6
V gene: TRBV2
CDR3 length: 16
D gene: .
CDR3 protein: CASTQTGPSGANVLTF
CDR3 DNA: TGTGCCAGCACCCAGACAGGCCCCTCTGGGGCCAACGTCCTGACTTTC

clone size: once
J gene: TRBJ1-1
V gene: TRBV5-6
CDR3 length: 14
D gene: .
CDR3 protein: CASSLEGTGTEAFF
CDR3 DNA: TGTGCCAGCAGCTTGGAAGGAACGGGCACTGAAGCTTTCTTT

clone size: .
J gene: TRBJ2-1
V gene: TRBV6-1
CDR3 length: 13
D gene: .
CDR3 protein: CASSEARGNEQFF
CDR3 DNA: TGTGCCAGCAGTGAAGCGCGGGGTAATGAGCAGTTCTTC

clone size: once
J gene: TRBJ1-6
V gene: TRBV5-1
CDR3 length: 15
D gene: .
CDR3 protein: CASSLAGGDNSPLHF
CDR3 DNA: TGCGCCAGCAGCTTGGCCGGGGGGGATAATTCACCCCTCCACTTT

clone size: .
J gene: TRBJ1-6
V gene: TRBV5-4
CDR3 length: 15
D gene: .
CDR3 protein: CASSLATGGNSPLHF
CDR3 DNA: TGTGCCAGCAGCTTGGCGACAGGTGGAAATTCACCCCTCCACTTT

clone size: .
J gene: TRBJ2-5
V gene: TRBV9
CDR3 length: 13
D gene: TRBD1
CDR3 protein: CASSPGTEETQYF
CDR3 DNA: TGTGCCAGCAGCCCCGGGACAGAAGAGACCCAGTACTTC

clone size: few
J gene: TRBJ2-7
V gene: TRBV7-9
CDR3 length: 14
D gene: TRBD1
CDR3 protein: CASSLGTGYNEQYF
CDR3 DNA: TGTGCCAGCAGCTTAGGGACAGGGTATAACGAGCAGTACTTC

clone size: .
J gene: TRBJ2-5
V gene: TRBV5-1
CDR3 length: 15
D gene: TRBD1
CDR3 protein: CASSSGQGAYETQYF
CDR3 DNA: TGCGCCAGCAGCTCGGGACAGGGGGCCTACGAGACCCAGTACTTC

clone size: .
J gene: TRBJ2-3
V gene: TRBV2
CDR3 length: 14
D gene: .
CDR3 protein: CASRDLLSTDTQYF
CDR3 DNA: TGTGCCAGCAGAGACTTACTAAGCACAGATACGCAGTATTTT

clone size: .
J gene: TRBJ2-3
V gene: TRBV5-6
CDR3 length: 16
D gene: TRBD2
CDR3 protein: CASSLRLAGSTDTQYF
CDR3 DNA: TGTGCCAGCAGCTTGAGGCTAGCGGGAAGCACAGATACGCAGTATTTT

clone size: .
J gene: TRBJ2-7
V gene: TRBV7-9
CDR3 length: 14
D gene: .
CDR3 protein: CASTESPGVGEQYF
CDR3 DNA: TGTGCCAGCACCGAATCTCCGGGGGTGGGGGAGCAGTACTTC

clone size: .
J gene: TRBJ1-2
V gene: TRBV5-4
CDR3 length: 14
D gene: TRBD1
CDR3 protein: CASSRSTGNYGYTF
CDR3 DNA: TGTGCCAGCAGTAGGTCGACAGGGAACTATGGCTACACCTTC

clone size: .
J gene: TRBJ2-7
V gene: TRBV30
CDR3 length: 17
D gene: TRBD1
CDR3 protein: CAWSVGSPGGEGHEQYF
CDR3 DNA: TGTGCCTGGAGTGTGGGTTCCCCAGGGGGCGAGGGGCACGAGCAGTACTTC

clone size: .
J gene: TRBJ2-2
V gene: TRBV7-3
CDR3 length: 19
D gene: TRBD2
CDR3 protein: CASSSRDLTSALRTGELFF
CDR3 DNA: TGTGCCAGCAGCTCCCGCGACCTAACTAGCGCCCTAAGGACCGGGGAGCTGTTTTTT

clone size: .
J gene: TRBJ2-3
V gene: TRBV6-5
CDR3 length: 13
D gene: .
CDR3 protein: CASRQTYTDTQYF
CDR3 DNA: TGTGCCAGCAGACAGACCTACACAGATACGCAGTATTTT

clone size: .
J gene: TRBJ1-2
V gene: TRBV30
CDR3 length: 11
D gene: TRBD1
CDR3 protein: CAWATGYLYTF
CDR3 DNA: TGTGCCTGGGCGACAGGGTATCTCTACACCTTC

clone size: .
J gene: TRBJ2-3
V gene: TRBV29-1
CDR3 length: 15
D gene: TRBD2
CDR3 protein: CSGANRGLREGTQYF
CDR3 DNA: TGCAGCGGGGCCAACCGGGGTCTCAGGGAGGGTACGCAGTATTTT

clone size: .
J gene: TRBJ1-1
V gene: TRBV30
CDR3 length: 13
D gene: .
CDR3 protein: CAWTSGVSSEAFF
CDR3 DNA: TGTGCCTGGACCTCGGGGGTTTCTTCTGAAGCTTTCTTT

clone size: .
J gene: TRBJ2-2
V gene: TRBV5-1
CDR3 length: 17
D gene: TRBD2
CDR3 protein: CASSLSGAGSSTGELFF
CDR3 DNA: TGCGCCAGCAGCTTATCTGGAGCGGGATCTTCAACCGGGGAGCTGTTTTTT

clone size: .
J gene: TRBJ2-1
V gene: TRBV6-4
CDR3 length: 14
D gene: TRBD2
CDR3 protein: CASSRLAGIDEQFF
CDR3 DNA: TGTGCCAGCAGCAGACTAGCGGGAATCGATGAGCAGTTCTTC

clone size: .
J gene: TRBJ2-7
V gene: TRBV4-1
CDR3 length: 14
D gene: TRBD1
CDR3 protein: CASSQEPGGYEQYF
CDR3 DNA: TGCGCCAGCAGCCAAGAACCAGGGGGCTACGAGCAGTACTTC

clone size: few
J gene: TRBJ1-1
V gene: TRBV5-1
CDR3 length: 13
D gene: .
CDR3 protein: CASSLPSGNEAFF
CDR3 DNA: TGCGCCAGCAGCTTGCCGTCGGGTAATGAAGCTTTCTTT

clone size: .
J gene: TRBJ1-1
V gene: TRBV30
CDR3 length: 12
D gene: .
CDR3 protein: CAWNQGTTEDFF
CDR3 DNA: TGTGCATGGAATCAGGGGACGACTGAAGATTTCTTT

clone size: .
J gene: TRBJ2-7
V gene: TRBV6-1
CDR3 length: 15
D gene: .
CDR3 protein: CASSSTRTRTYEQYF
CDR3 DNA: TGTGCCAGCAGTTCGACCAGGACAAGGACCTACGAGCAGTACTTC

clone size: .
J gene: TRBJ1-5
V gene: TRBV6-1
CDR3 length: 13
D gene: TRBD1
CDR3 protein: CATTRQGPQPQHF
CDR3 DNA: TGTGCCACCACCAGACAGGGGCCTCAGCCCCAGCATTTT

clone size: .
J gene: TRBJ2-7
V gene: TRBV11-2
CDR3 length: 14
D gene: TRBD1
CDR3 protein: CASSLPGQPYEQYF
CDR3 DNA: TGTGCCAGCAGCTTACCGGGACAGCCCTACGAGCAGTACTTC

clone size: .
J gene: TRBJ2-5
V gene: TRBV5-6
CDR3 length: 17
D gene: TRBD2
CDR3 protein: CASSWTSGGGAPETQYF
CDR3 DNA: TGTGCCAGCAGCTGGACCTCTGGCGGGGGGGCCCCAGAGACCCAGTACTTC

clone size: .
J gene: TRBJ2-7
V gene: TRBV30
CDR3 length: 13
D gene: TRBD1
CDR3 protein: CAWGKGQGYEQYF
CDR3 DNA: TGTGCCTGGGGGAAGGGACAGGGCTACGAGCAGTACTTC

clone size: .
J gene: TRBJ1-5
V gene: TRBV11-2
CDR3 length: 12
D gene: .
CDR3 protein: CASSFRDQPQHF
CDR3 DNA: TGTGCCAGCAGCTTCAGGGATCAGCCCCAGCATTTT

clone size: .
J gene: TRBJ2-5
V gene: TRBV6-5
CDR3 length: 16
D gene: TRBD1
CDR3 protein: CASSYHPAGGGETQYF
CDR3 DNA: TGTGCCAGCAGTTACCATCCAGCAGGGGGTGGAGAGACCCAGTACTTC

clone size: .
J gene: TRBJ1-2
V gene: TRBV19
CDR3 length: 13
D gene: TRBD1
CDR3 protein: CASSRQGTLGYTF
CDR3 DNA: TGTGCCAGTAGTCGACAGGGTACCCTTGGCTACACCTTC

clone size: .
J gene: TRBJ2-5
V gene: TRBV5-1
CDR3 length: 18
D gene: TRBD2
CDR3 protein: CAISPTRGSGGAGETQYF
CDR3 DNA: TGCGCCATCAGCCCAACCCGAGGTAGCGGGGGGGCCGGGGAGACCCAGTACTTC

clone size: .
J gene: TRBJ2-1
V gene: TRBV6-1
CDR3 length: 14
D gene: TRBD1
CDR3 protein: CASARDSSYNEQFF
CDR3 DNA: TGTGCCAGTGCCCGGGACAGCTCCTACAATGAGCAGTTCTTC